This entry features one T cell receptor (beta chain) sequence. Trimming left V 1 base short and J 4 bases short, with 10 bases between. CDR3 length: 14 amino acids. Germline CDR1 is SEHNR and CDR2 is FQNEAQ (reference sequence). This sample was included in a study of blood T cell repertoires in COVID-19. Across the whole study: Spain, Italy and the United States supplied samples that represented acute and convalescent COVID-19. T cells, B-cell-depleted T cells, or PBMCs provided the cDNA or gDNA that served as material.

As processed by the authors: Estimation of nucleated cell counts was performed using reference gene primer amplification. TCRdb's table, derived via immunoSEQ multiplex PCR, lists solely in-frame clones and lacks some. V and J calls and clone size are given by that table; D and trimming were obtained from the DNA. The sample shows 200,000 to 250,000 clones, around 81% of them seen only once. The sample comprised peripheral blood. This TCR was recovered from a woman aged 60 to 75 with active or convalescent COVID-19. The V call is TRBV7-9, the J call TRBJ2-5; D is unclear. This chain's CDR3 is CASSLGLMRETQYF. The CDR3 nucleotides are TGTGCCAGCAGCTTAGGTCTAATGAGAGAGACCCAGTACTTC.